This TCR beta chain stems from a study of shared clonotypes between healthy human individuals. The CDR3 covers 15 residues. Trimming took 6 bases from V and 4 from J; bases not matched to a gene: 9. CDR1 is SQVTM and CDR2 is ANQGSEA in the germline V gene. Replicate PCRs from sorted subsets contained roughly 200 ng DNA, which is roughly 30,000 T cell genomes. Clones were sequenced by immunoSEQ multiplex PCR, and TCRdb holds only the in-frame ones, with some missing. The data hold some 1,600,000 clones, with 98% observed a single time. The study enrolled healthy HIV-negative adults without recent acute infections or vaccinations as donors.

Input material: naive CD4+ T cells sorted from blood. As to subset: CD45RA+ positively selected. The TCR originated in a man aged 25 to 45 in good health. The chain combines TRBV29-1 with TRBJ2-3, with 11 bases lining up with TRBD2. CDR3 sequence reads: CSVPTSGSFADTQYF. For the CDR3, the DNA is TGCAGCGTCCCCACTAGCGGGAGTTTCGCAGATACGCAGTATTTT.